This entry is about one T cell receptor (beta chain). This sample was included in a study of CD8 T cells in Susac syndrome. The CDR3 is 15 residues long. Trimming cost V 4 bases and J 2 bases, with 9 bases left between them. Germline V gives CDR1 SEHNR, CDR2 FQNEAQ (reference sequence). Sequencing of TCR beta was undertaken in CD8+ and CD4+ T cells derived from blood. Both CD4+ and CD8+ T cells were negatively isolated, and TEMRA cells underwent FACS enrichment. Random hexamers were used to reverse transcribe an amount of roughly 0.5 to 1 ug RNA. Amplification of TCR beta CDR3 by immunoSEQ multiplex PCR spanned 54 Vbeta and 13 Jbeta. One entry per CDR3 protein, called by TCRdb with MiXCR from the immunoSEQ multiplex PCR reads. The profile shows about 120,000 distinct CDR3 sequences, roughly 94% of them singletons.

The sequence derives from a human donor with multiple sclerosis. The chain is built from TRBV7-9 and TRBJ2-6; D is unresolved. Sequencing input: CD4+ T cells from PBMCs. DNA for the CDR3: TGTGCCAGCAGCTCCAATCATCCTGGGGCCAACGTCCTGACTTTC. Protein sequence: CASSSNHPGANVLTF.